What follows describes a single T cell receptor beta chain. The antigen is undetermined. These data originate in a study of radiation and T cells in renal cell carcinoma. Overall study: Nephrectomy followed 15 Gy stereotactic body radiation by 4 weeks. General study points: In blood, top tumor clones expanded by 2 weeks, shrinking by 4.

Profiled with immunoSEQ multiplex PCR; TCRdb holds only in-frame clones, not every one. Of more than 95,000 clones listed, approximately 82% were seen once; the top ten hold 3%. V was trimmed by 2 bases and J by 5 bases, leaving 14 bases between them. The CDR3 consists of 14 residues. Germline CDR1 and CDR2: SGDLS and YYNGEE. The time point here: baseline pretreatment blood. The treatment here: 15 Gy SBRT to primary tumor, nephrectomy 4 weeks later. Material: blood, obtained from a patient whose treatment included radiotherapy and nephrectomy. V usage is TRBV9 and J usage is TRBJ2-7, with a tentative D call TRBD2 (5 bases). The sequence was collected from a woman in her fifties or sixties with renal cell carcinoma. The CDR3 spells CASSVGGPSHEQYF. The CDR3 DNA reads as TGTGCCAGCAGCGTGGGCGGGCCATCCCACGAGCAGTACTTC.